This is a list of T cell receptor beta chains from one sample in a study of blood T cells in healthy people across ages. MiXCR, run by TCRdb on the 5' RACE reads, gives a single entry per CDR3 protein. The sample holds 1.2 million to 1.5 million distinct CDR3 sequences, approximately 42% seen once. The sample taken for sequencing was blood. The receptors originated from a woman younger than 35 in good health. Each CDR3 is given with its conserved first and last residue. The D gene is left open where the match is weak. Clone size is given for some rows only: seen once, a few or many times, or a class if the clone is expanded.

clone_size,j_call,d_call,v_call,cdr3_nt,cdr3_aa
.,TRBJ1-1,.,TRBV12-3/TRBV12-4,TGTGCCAGCAGTCCCCCGCGGGACACTGAAGCTTTCTTT,CASSPPRDTEAFF
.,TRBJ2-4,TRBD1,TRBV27,TGTGCCAGCAGTATATGGCCCGGGACAGCCTTGGATGAGCAGTACTTC,CASSIWPGTALDEQYF
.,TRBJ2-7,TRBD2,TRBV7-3,TGTGCCAGCAGCCCGGCCGGGACTACGGTCTACAATGAGCAGTACTTC,CASSPAGTTVYNEQYF
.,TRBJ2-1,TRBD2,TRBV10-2,TGCGCCAGCGTAAGCGGGAATCGATACAATGAGCAGTTCTTC,CASVSGNRYNEQFF
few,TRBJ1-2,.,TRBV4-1,TGCGCCAGCAGCCACCCCGGGGGTAACTATGGCTACACCTTC,CASSHPGGNYGYTF
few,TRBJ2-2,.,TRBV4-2,TGTGCCAGCAGCCAAGATGATGGACTAAAACGGCACGGGGAGCTGTTTTTT,CASSQDDGLKRHGELFF
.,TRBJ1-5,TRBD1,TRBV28,TGTGCCAGCAGTTTATTGGGACAGGGGGCGGCTCAGCCCCAGCATTTT,CASSLLGQGAAQPQHF
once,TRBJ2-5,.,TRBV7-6,TGTGCCAGCAGCCGCTCAGCTGCACAAGAGACCCAGTACTTC,CASSRSAAQETQYF
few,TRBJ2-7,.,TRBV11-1,TGTGCCAGCAGCTACCGAGGGGGGATCTCCTACGAGCAGTACTTC,CASSYRGGISYEQYF
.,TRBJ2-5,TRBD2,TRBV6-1,TGTGCCAGCAGTGCTTCTAGCGGGGGCGGAGAGACCCAGTACTTC,CASSASSGGGETQYF
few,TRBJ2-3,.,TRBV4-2,TGTGCCAGCAGCCAAACAGCCCTTTCTAGCACAGATACGCAGTATTTT,CASSQTALSSTDTQYF
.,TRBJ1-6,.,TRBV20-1,TGCAGTGCTAATCCCGACAGCAATAATTCACCCCTCCACTTT,CSANPDSNNSPLHF
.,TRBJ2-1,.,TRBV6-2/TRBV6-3,TGTGCCAGCGGTGCGGCGTCCTACAATGAGCAGTTCTTC,CASGAASYNEQFF
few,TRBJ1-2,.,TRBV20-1,TGCAGTGCCCCCGACGGTGGGGGAAAACCTAACTATGGCTACACCTTC,CSAPDGGGKPNYGYTF
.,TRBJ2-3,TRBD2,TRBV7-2,TGTGCCAGCAGGGTGGGACTAGCGGGGGACAGCACAGATACGCAGTATTTT,CASRVGLAGDSTDTQYF
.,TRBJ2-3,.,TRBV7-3,TGTGCCAGCAGCTCTGTGGGCGGGGCAGGCGCAGATACGCAGTATTTT,CASSSVGGAGADTQYF
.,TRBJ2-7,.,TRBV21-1,TGTGCCAGCAGCACATCGGCTACTAGCGGCCCCTACGAGCAGTACTTC,CASSTSATSGPYEQYF
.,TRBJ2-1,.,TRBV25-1,TGTGCCAGCAGCCGCATCTACAATGAGCAGTTCTTC,CASSRIYNEQFF
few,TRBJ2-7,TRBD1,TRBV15,TGTGCCACCAGCAGAGAGGGACAGGCTCGCTACGAGCAGTACTTC,CATSREGQARYEQYF
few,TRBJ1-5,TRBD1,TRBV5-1,TGCGCCAGCAGCTTGGATGGACAGGGTCGGCAGCCCCAGCATTTT,CASSLDGQGRQPQHF